A selection of T cell receptor beta chains follows, all from one sample in a study of blood T cell repertoires in COVID-19. Only in-frame clones appear in the TCRdb table, and some are missing; sequencing was by immunoSEQ multiplex PCR. The table lists 100,000 to 120,000 clones, approximately 82% of them singletons, with more than 3.5% in the top ten. The specimen was peripheral blood. These receptors all come from a woman aged 65 to 85 with acute or convalescent COVID-19. Each CDR3 is given without its conserved first and last residue. The order of the fields is J gene, V gene, CDR3 protein.

j_call: TRBJ1-2; v_call: TRBV7-9; cdr3_aa: ASSLARTGGAYGYT
j_call: TRBJ2-5; v_call: TRBV4-1; cdr3_aa: ASSPTGGTSGYKKETQY
j_call: TRBJ2-7; v_call: TRBV21-1; cdr3_aa: ASSKGGPTLHTTYEQY
j_call: TRBJ2-7; v_call: TRBV2; cdr3_aa: ASSDAGTYEQY
j_call: TRBJ1-2; v_call: TRBV3-1/TRBV3-2; cdr3_aa: ASSQTSMGGYT
j_call: TRBJ2-1; v_call: TRBV4-3; cdr3_aa: ASSQEASNNEQF
j_call: TRBJ2-5; v_call: TRBV3-1/TRBV3-2; cdr3_aa: ASSHSRGGAQKTQY
j_call: TRBJ1-2; v_call: TRBV7-6; cdr3_aa: ASTESPGQGLSGYT
j_call: TRBJ1-1; v_call: TRBV5-1; cdr3_aa: ASSLYGDMNTEAF
j_call: TRBJ1-5; v_call: TRBV6-5; cdr3_aa: ASGDIGNQPQH
j_call: TRBJ1-3; v_call: TRBV2; cdr3_aa: ASIARMAGNTIY
j_call: TRBJ1-1; v_call: TRBV6-5; cdr3_aa: ASSYMDRFTEAF
j_call: TRBJ2-5; v_call: TRBV6-6; cdr3_aa: ASSRLAGPETQY
j_call: TRBJ1-2; v_call: TRBV3-1/TRBV3-2; cdr3_aa: ASSQDPTADYGYT
j_call: TRBJ2-2; v_call: TRBV3-1/TRBV3-2; cdr3_aa: ASSQASGQGPGELF
j_call: TRBJ1-3; v_call: TRBV28; cdr3_aa: ASSLRRGQGGHTIY
j_call: TRBJ1-4; v_call: TRBV7-6; cdr3_aa: ASSLGQINEKLF
j_call: TRBJ1-4; v_call: TRBV5-1; cdr3_aa: ASRQASNEKLF
j_call: TRBJ1-2; v_call: TRBV27; cdr3_aa: ASSSTPGQGAQKGYT
j_call: TRBJ2-5; v_call: TRBV7-2; cdr3_aa: ASSLTTRPGETQY
j_call: TRBJ2-3; v_call: TRBV30; cdr3_aa: AWGRPLAGTDTQY
j_call: TRBJ1-4; v_call: TRBV28; cdr3_aa: ASSRAEGGNEKLF
j_call: TRBJ2-1; v_call: TRBV2; cdr3_aa: ASSERREGLGEQF